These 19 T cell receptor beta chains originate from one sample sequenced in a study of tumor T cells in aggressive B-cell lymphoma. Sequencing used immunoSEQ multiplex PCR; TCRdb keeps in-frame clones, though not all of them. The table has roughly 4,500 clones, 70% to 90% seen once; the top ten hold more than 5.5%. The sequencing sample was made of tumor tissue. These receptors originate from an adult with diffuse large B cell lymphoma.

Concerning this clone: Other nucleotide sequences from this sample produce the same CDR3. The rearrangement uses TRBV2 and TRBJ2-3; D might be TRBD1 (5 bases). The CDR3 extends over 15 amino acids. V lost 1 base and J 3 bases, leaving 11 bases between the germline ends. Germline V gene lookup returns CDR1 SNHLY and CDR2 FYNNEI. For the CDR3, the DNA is TGTGCCAGCAGTGAAGGGGGCCTCCGTACAGATACGCAGTATTTT. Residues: CASSEGGLRTDTQYF.

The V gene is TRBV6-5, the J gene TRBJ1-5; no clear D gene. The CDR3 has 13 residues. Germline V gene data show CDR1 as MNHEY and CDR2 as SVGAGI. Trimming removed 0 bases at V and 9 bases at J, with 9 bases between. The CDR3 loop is CASSYSSSGPQHF. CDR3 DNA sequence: TGTGCCAGCAGTTACTCCTCAAGCGGGCCCCAGCATTTT.

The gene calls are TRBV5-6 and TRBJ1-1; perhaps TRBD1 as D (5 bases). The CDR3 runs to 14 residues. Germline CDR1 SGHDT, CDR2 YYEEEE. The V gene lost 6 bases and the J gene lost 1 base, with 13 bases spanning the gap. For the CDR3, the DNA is TGTGCCAGCACCATCCGGGGGGGGAACACTGAAGCTTTCTTT. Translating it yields CASTIRGGNTEAFF.

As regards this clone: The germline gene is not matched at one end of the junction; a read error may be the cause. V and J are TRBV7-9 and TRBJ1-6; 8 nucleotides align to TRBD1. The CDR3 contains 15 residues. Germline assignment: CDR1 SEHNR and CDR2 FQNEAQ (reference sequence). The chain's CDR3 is CASSLGGQDGAPFHF. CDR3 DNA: TGTGCCAGCAGCTTAGGGGGACAGGATGGGGCACCCTTCCACTTT. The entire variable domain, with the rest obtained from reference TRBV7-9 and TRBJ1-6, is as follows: DTGVSQNPRHKITKRGQNVTFRCDPISEHNRLYWYRQTLGQGPEFLTYFQNEAQLEKSRLLSDRFSAERPKGSFSTLEIQRTEQGDSAMYLCASSLGGQDGAPFHFGNGTRLTVT.

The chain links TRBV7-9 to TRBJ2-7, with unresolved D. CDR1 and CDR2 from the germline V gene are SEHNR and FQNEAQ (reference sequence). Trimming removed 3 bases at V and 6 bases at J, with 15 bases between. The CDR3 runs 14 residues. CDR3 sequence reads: CASSLGPRLGEQYF. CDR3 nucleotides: TGTGCCAGCAGCTTGGGTCCCAGGCTTGGCGAGCAGTACTTC.

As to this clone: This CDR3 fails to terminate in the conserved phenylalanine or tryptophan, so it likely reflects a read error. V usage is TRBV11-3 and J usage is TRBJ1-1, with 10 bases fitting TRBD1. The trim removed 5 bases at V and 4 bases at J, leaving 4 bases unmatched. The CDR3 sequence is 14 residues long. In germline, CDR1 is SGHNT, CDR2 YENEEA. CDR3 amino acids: CASSPGQGSTEAFS. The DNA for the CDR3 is TGTGCCAGCAGCCCGGGACAGGGGAGCACTGAAGCTTTCTCT.

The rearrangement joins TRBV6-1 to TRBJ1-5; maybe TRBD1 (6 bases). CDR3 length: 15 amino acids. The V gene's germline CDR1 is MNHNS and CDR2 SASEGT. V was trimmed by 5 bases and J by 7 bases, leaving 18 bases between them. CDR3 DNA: TGTGCCAGCAGTCCTAACCTCTCAGGGGACCAGCCCCAGCATTTT. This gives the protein CASSPNLSGDQPQHF.

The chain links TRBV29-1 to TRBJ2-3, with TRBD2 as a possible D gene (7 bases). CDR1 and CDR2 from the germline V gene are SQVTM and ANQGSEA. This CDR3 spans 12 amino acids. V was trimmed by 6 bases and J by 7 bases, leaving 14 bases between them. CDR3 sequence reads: CSVDGGGNTQYF. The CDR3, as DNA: TGCAGCGTGGATGGGGGGGGCAATACGCAGTATTTT.

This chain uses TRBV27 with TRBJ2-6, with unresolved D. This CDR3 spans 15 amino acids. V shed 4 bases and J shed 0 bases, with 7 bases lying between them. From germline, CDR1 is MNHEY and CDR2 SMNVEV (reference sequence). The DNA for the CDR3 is TGTGCCAGCAGTTCTACAGTCTCTGGGGCCAACGTCCTGACTTTC. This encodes CASSSTVSGANVLTF.

In nucleotides, the CDR3 is TGTGCCAGTAGTTTACAGGGTCGGGTTGAAGCTTTCTTT. Translating gives CASSLQGRVEAFF. This sequence joins TRBV19 and TRBJ1-1; perhaps TRBD1 as D (6 bases). V lost 5 bases and J lost 7, with 14 bases in between. The CDR3 length is 13 residues. CDR1 and CDR2 (germline): LNHDA, SQIVND (reference sequence).

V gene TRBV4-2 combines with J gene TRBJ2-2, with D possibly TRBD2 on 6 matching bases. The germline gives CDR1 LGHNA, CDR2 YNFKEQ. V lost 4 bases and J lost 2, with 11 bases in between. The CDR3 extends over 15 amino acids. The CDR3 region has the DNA TGTGCCAGCAGCCCCCGGGACTCCAACACCGGGGAGCTGTTTTTT. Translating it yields CASSPRDSNTGELFF.

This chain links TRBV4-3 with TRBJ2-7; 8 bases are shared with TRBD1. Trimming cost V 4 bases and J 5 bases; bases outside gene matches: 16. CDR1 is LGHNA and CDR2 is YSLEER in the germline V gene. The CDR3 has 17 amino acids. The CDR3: CASSRSAEGTGWDEQYF. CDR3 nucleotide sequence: TGCGCCAGCAGCCGGTCGGCTGAGGGGACAGGTTGGGACGAGCAGTACTTC.

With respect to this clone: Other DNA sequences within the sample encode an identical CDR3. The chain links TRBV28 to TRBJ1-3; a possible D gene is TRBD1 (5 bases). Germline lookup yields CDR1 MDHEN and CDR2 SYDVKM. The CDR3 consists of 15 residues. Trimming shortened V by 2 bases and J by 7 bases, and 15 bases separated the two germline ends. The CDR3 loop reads CASSLPGSLTNTIYF. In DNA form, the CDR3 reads TGTGCCAGCAGTTTACCAGGGTCATTGACGAACACCATATATTTT.

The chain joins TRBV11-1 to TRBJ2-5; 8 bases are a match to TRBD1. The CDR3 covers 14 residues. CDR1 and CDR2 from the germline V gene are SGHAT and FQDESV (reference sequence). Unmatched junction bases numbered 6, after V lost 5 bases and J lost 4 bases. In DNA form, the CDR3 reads TGTGCCAGCAGCCACGCAGGGGGCCGAGAGACCCAGTACTTC. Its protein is CASSHAGGRETQYF.

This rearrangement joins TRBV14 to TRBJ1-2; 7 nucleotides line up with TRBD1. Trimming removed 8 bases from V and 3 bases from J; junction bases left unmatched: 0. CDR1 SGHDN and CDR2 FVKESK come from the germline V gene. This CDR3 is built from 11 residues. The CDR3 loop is CASGQDYGYTF. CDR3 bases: TGTGCCAGCGGACAGGACTATGGCTACACCTTC.

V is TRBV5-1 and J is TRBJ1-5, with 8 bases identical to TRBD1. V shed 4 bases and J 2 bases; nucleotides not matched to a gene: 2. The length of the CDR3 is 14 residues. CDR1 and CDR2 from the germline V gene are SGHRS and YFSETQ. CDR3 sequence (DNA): TGCGCCAGCAGCCCGGGACAGGGCAATCAGCCCCAGCATTTT. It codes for CASSPGQGNQPQHF.

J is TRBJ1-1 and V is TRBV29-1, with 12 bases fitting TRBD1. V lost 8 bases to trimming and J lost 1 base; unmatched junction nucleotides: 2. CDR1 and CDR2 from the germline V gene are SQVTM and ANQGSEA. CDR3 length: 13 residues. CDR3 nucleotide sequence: TGCAGCACGGGACAGGGGGCGAACACTGAAGCTTTCTTT. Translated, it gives CSTGQGANTEAFF.

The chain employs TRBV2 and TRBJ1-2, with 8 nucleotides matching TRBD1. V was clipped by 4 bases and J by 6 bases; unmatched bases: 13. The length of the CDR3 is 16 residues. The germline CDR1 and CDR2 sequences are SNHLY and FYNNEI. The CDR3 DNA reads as TGTGCCAGCAGTGTGATAAGGGCAGGGGGCGAAAATGGCTACACCTTC. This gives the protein CASSVIRAGGENGYTF.

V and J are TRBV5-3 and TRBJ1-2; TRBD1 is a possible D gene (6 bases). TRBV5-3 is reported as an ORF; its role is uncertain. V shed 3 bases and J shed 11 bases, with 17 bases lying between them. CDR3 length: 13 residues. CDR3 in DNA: TGTGCCAGAAGCTGTACAGGGTTTAACTGTTACACCTTC. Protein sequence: CARSCTGFNCYTF.